The present TCR beta chain was sequenced within a study of PD-L1 blockade in urothelial cancer. Measured with immunoSEQ multiplex PCR; TCRdb has only the in-frame clones, and not every one. The data contain approximately 100,000 clones, approximately 86% of them singletons. The source of this sequence is a man between 45 and 60 years old with urothelial cancer. The material was PBMCs, obtained around atezolizumab (anti-PD-L1) treatment.

CDR3 nucleotides: TGTGCCAGCAGCTTGGGGGGACTAGCGGGAGTAGTGACAGATACGCAGTATTTT. Protein product: CASSLGGLAGVVTDTQYF. The J gene is TRBJ2-3, the V gene TRBV7-3; TRBD2 agrees at 14 bases. Trimming removed 3 bases from V and 3 bases from J; junction bases left unmatched: 8. The CDR3 consists of 18 residues. The germline V gene has CDR1 SGHTA and CDR2 FQGTGA.